The 32 T cell receptor beta chains below come from one sample, sequenced in a study of cytotoxic CD8 clonotypes in ibrutinib-treated CLL (dated by TCRdb to the early 2020s). What this sample's time point label stands for: more than 10 months on ibrutinib. The protocol used for the library was the immunoSEQ multiplex PCR assay. The clones in this table, taken by TCRdb from immuneACCESS, are in-frame only. Not every clone is retained; where verified, under half of the shortfall comes from an unresolved V gene, and the cause of the rest is unknown. This sample gives about 49,000 clones in total; about half of them show up just once. Around a third of the sample comes from the top ten. The specimen was PBMCs, collected after 12 months of ibrutinib treatment. The receptor source for this set is a human donor with chronic lymphocytic leukemia.

This rearrangement joins TRBV6-1 to TRBJ1-2; tentative D call: TRBD1 (6 bases). CDR1 and CDR2 from the germline V gene are MNHNS and SASEGT. The CDR3 runs 13 residues. The germline V and J ends were trimmed by 5 bases and 1 base, with 8 bases remaining between them. Here the CDR3 DNA reads TGTGCCAGCAGTACAGGGCTTAACTATGGCTACACCTTC. Translating gives CASSTGLNYGYTF.

This clone appeared a few times. The chain combines TRBV14 with TRBJ2-7; TRBD1 matches at 10 bases. There are 15 residues in the CDR3. V was pared by 4 bases and J by 6 bases, with 9 bases of the junction left unmatched. Germline CDR1 and CDR2: SGHDN and FVKESK. The CDR3 protein is CASSPLGDRGSEQYF. CDR3 DNA sequence: TGTGCCAGCAGCCCATTAGGGGACAGGGGCTCCGAGCAGTACTTC.

This clone has just one count. V is TRBV7-3 and J is TRBJ1-6; 10 bases line up with TRBD1. J was trimmed by 10 bases and V by 0 bases; bases with no gene match: 3. The CDR3 consists of 15 residues. From germline, CDR1 is SGHTA and CDR2 FQGTGA. The CDR3 region has the DNA TGTGCCAGCAGCTTAACGGGACAGGGGCGATCACCCCTCCACTTT. It translates to CASSLTGQGRSPLHF.

This clone was found once. The CDR3 sequence is CAWSRLGDRVGEKLFF. The CDR3 DNA is TGTGCCTGGAGTCGCCTGGGGGACAGGGTAGGGGAAAAACTGTTTTTT. J is TRBJ1-4 and V is TRBV30; 9 bases are shared with TRBD1. J gave up 8 bases and V 2 bases, and 12 bases lay outside the gene matches. CDR1 is GTSNPN, CDR2 SVGIG, per germline (reference sequence). This CDR3 contains 16 residues.

This chain connects TRBV19 to TRBJ2-1; 8 positions match TRBD2. Per germline, CDR1 LNHDA and CDR2 SQIVND (reference sequence). The ends lost 5 bases at V and 7 bases at J; junction bases unmatched: 19. The CDR3 covers 18 residues. The CDR3 sequence: CASSLNRLAGGSGNEQFF. For the CDR3, the DNA is TGTGCCAGTAGTCTAAATCGTCTAGCGGGCGGATCCGGGAATGAGCAGTTCTTC.

This clone was seen only a few times. This rearrangement joins TRBV6-1 to TRBJ1-5; D not certain. Germline CDR1 is MNHNS and CDR2 is SASEGT. Trimming pared 4 bases from V and 0 bases from J, leaving 10 bases between. The CDR3 runs 15 residues. CDR3: CASSANLDSNQPQHF. CDR3 coding DNA: TGTGCCAGCAGTGCCAATTTAGATAGCAATCAGCCCCAGCATTTT.

The chain links TRBV4-2 to TRBJ2-7, with TRBD1 matching 9 bases. After removal of 0 bases from V and 3 bases from J, the junction contained 6 bases not matched to a gene. This CDR3 region has 16 residues. Germline V gene data show CDR1 as LGHNA and CDR2 as YNFKEQ. CDR3 region: CASSQERTGVLYEQYF. As DNA, the CDR3 is TGTGCCAGCAGCCAAGAAAGGACAGGGGTTCTCTACGAGCAGTACTTC.

The rearrangement joins TRBV28 to TRBJ1-2; D is uncertain. This CDR3 spans 14 amino acids. Trimming removed 6 bases from V and 3 bases from J, with 14 bases in between. From germline, CDR1 is MDHEN and CDR2 SYDVKM. The DNA of the CDR3 is TGTGCCAGCAGCCCAATGGCCTTTGACTATGGCTACACCTTC. Translated, it gives CASSPMAFDYGYTF.

The chain links TRBV28 to TRBJ1-5, with D possibly TRBD1 on 5 matching bases. Germline-derived CDR1 and CDR2 are MDHEN and SYDVKM. The V end was cut by 2 bases, the J end by 7 bases, with 12 bases between. The CDR3 is 14 amino acids. Here the CDR3 DNA reads TGTGCCAGCAGTTTAAAGGGGTACGAACAGCCCCAGCATTTT. Translating gives CASSLKGYEQPQHF.

For this clone: Sequence at one end of the junction differs from germline and may be a read error. The genes are TRBV7-7 and TRBJ2-2; 8 nucleotides match TRBD2. Germline-derived CDR1 and CDR2 are SSHAT and FNYEAQ (reference sequence). This CDR3 is 16 amino acids long. Written as DNA, the CDR3 is TGTGCTAGCAGCTTAATAGCGGGGCCGAACACCGGGGAGCTGTTTTTT. Translated, it gives CASSLIAGPNTGELFF.

The V and J genes are TRBV27 and TRBJ1-1; 7 bases agree with TRBD1. This CDR3 region has 14 residues. The junction had 12 bases not matched to a gene; V was cut back by 3 bases and J by 11 bases. CDR1 MNHEY and CDR2 SMNVEV come from the germline V gene (reference sequence). CDR3 loop: CASSFVGGDDAAFF. CDR3 DNA: TGTGCCAGCAGTTTTGTAGGGGGCGACGATGCGGCTTTCTTT.

This clone was observed a handful of times. The chain couples TRBV6-6 to TRBJ2-1; D is possibly TRBD2 (6 bases). V gave up 7 bases and J gave up 10 bases, with 17 bases separating them. The CDR3 contains 13 residues. The germline V gene has CDR1 MNHNY and CDR2 SVGAGI (reference sequence). CDR3 protein: CASTPPGSQEQFF. DNA for the CDR3: TGTGCCAGCACTCCTCCCGGGAGCCAGGAGCAGTTCTTC.

This clone turned up a few times. The genes are TRBV5-5 and TRBJ2-2, with no clear D. This CDR3 is built from 14 residues. Germline V gene sequence: CDR1 SGHKS, CDR2 YYEKEE (reference sequence). V gave up 1 base and J gave up 0 bases, with 4 bases separating them. CDR3 in DNA: TGTGCCAGCAGCTTGAGCCCGAACACCGGGGAGCTGTTTTTT. It codes for CASSLSPNTGELFF.

The chain joins TRBV19 to TRBJ2-7; D remains ambiguous. Germline V gene data show CDR1 as LNHDA and CDR2 as SQIVND (reference sequence). This CDR3 spans 15 amino acids. V lost 3 bases to trimming and J lost 0 bases, with 12 bases between them. CDR3 protein: CASSIASSVSYEQYF. Written as DNA, the CDR3 is TGTGCCAGTAGTATCGCATCCTCTGTCTCCTACGAGCAGTACTTC.

The rearrangement links TRBV25-1 to TRBJ2-1; maybe TRBD1 (6 bases). The germline CDR1 and CDR2 sequences are MGHDK and SYGVNS. V was trimmed by 5 bases and J by 4 bases, leaving 9 bases between them. The CDR3 covers 13 residues. The CDR3 spells CASSRGGYNEQFF. CDR3 in DNA: TGTGCCAGCAGTCGAGGGGGATACAATGAGCAGTTCTTC.

The J gene is TRBJ2-7, the V gene TRBV18; D is ambiguous. CDR1 KGHSH and CDR2 LQKENI come from the germline V gene. The CDR3 contains 12 residues. V lost 2 bases, J lost 5 bases, and 7 bases lay in between. The CDR3 reads CASSPNSNEQYF. The CDR3 DNA reads TGTGCCAGCTCACCAAACAGTAACGAGCAGTACTTC.

CDR3 nucleotides: TGCGCCAGCAGCCATTACGGACAGGAGGATCAGCCCCAGCATTTT. It codes for CASSHYGQEDQPQHF. This chain uses TRBV4-1 with TRBJ1-5, with 7 nucleotides matching TRBD1. With 3 bases clipped from V and 5 bases from J, the junction kept 7 bases outside the gene matches. This CDR3 region has 15 residues. Germline CDR1 and CDR2: MGHRA and YSYEKL.

This clone was seen just once. The rearrangement joins TRBV7-9 to TRBJ1-4; 9 positions match TRBD1. In germline, CDR1 is SEHNR, CDR2 FQNEAQ (reference sequence). The CDR3 is 14 amino acids. J gave up 8 bases and V 5 bases, and 6 bases lay outside the gene matches. The CDR3 bases are TGTGCCAGCAGCCAAGGACAGGGGAGAGAAAAACTGTTTTTT. It yields the protein CASSQGQGREKLFF.

This clone has just a few counts. This chain connects TRBV2 to TRBJ2-7; D gene uncertain. Trimming left V 5 bases short and J 1 base short, with 3 bases between. Germline assignment: CDR1 SNHLY and CDR2 FYNNEI. This CDR3 is 11 amino acids long. The CDR3 is CASSPSYEQYF. The CDR3 bases are TGTGCCAGCAGTCCTTCCTACGAGCAGTACTTC.

This chain connects TRBV29-1 to TRBJ1-4, with a possible D match to TRBD1 (5 bases). V was cut by 2 bases and J by 7 bases, with 14 bases left in between. Germline values: CDR1 SQVTM, CDR2 ANQGSEA. The CDR3 sequence is 14 residues long. For the CDR3, the DNA is TGCAGCGTTGAATGGGGCGGTGATGGTGAAAAACTGTTTTTT. This codes for CSVEWGGDGEKLFF.

J is TRBJ2-1 and V is TRBV5-1, with TRBD2 matching 8 bases. This CDR3 comprises 16 residues. The germline V gene has CDR1 SGHRS and CDR2 YFSETQ. With V trimmed by 7 bases and J by 3 bases, 12 bases remained unmatched. The CDR3 sequence: CASCQGSGLGYNEQFF. The CDR3 bases are TGCGCCAGCTGTCAGGGTTCGGGACTAGGCTACAATGAGCAGTTCTTC.

This sequence joins TRBV21-1 and TRBJ1-1; the D call TRBD1 from the table was never checked on the DNA. TRBV21-1 constitutes a pseudogene. This CDR3 has 14 residues. The CDR3 bases are TGTGCCAGCAGCTCGGACAGGGTGAAAAGGGAAGCTTTCTTT. Translation: CASSSDRVKREAFF.

The chain couples TRBV9 to TRBJ2-5; 8 bases are a match to TRBD1. Germline-derived CDR1 and CDR2 are SGDLS and YYNGEE. The CDR3 totals 15 residues. V lost 0 bases and J lost 1; bases outside the gene matches: 2. CDR3 region: CASSVGQGIQETQYF. The DNA for the CDR3 is TGTGCCAGCAGCGTAGGACAGGGGATCCAAGAGACCCAGTACTTC.

The gene calls are TRBV29-1 and TRBJ2-2; D might be TRBD2 (6 bases). The CDR3 spans 15 residues. CDR1 and CDR2 from the germline V gene are SQVTM and ANQGSEA. Trimming shortened V by 7 bases and J by 4 bases, and 19 bases separated the two germline ends. The CDR3 is CSAGGTGVGTGELFF. Here the CDR3 DNA reads TGCAGCGCCGGGGGAACGGGGGTCGGCACCGGGGAGCTGTTTTTT.

The chain joins TRBV5-1 to TRBJ2-7; unclear D gene. The germline gives CDR1 SGHRS, CDR2 YFSETQ. The CDR3 is 14 amino acids. V was shortened by 5 bases and J by 0 bases, with 12 bases between the two germline ends. CDR3 in amino acids: CASRPTMSSYEQYF. The CDR3 DNA reads TGCGCCAGCAGGCCCACCATGAGCTCCTACGAGCAGTACTTC.

This clone has just a few counts. V usage is TRBV6-1 and J usage is TRBJ2-3; D remains unclear. The CDR3 runs to 14 residues. V was clipped by 4 bases and J by 8 bases, with 16 bases between them. The germline CDR1 and CDR2 sequences are MNHNS and SASEGT. The CDR3 loop is CASSVRSFSGTQYF. The CDR3 DNA sequence: TGTGCCAGCAGTGTAAGGTCATTTTCGGGTACGCAGTATTTT.

As regards this clone: An end of the junction does not agree with germline; a read error may underlie this. The CDR3: CASSDQGDYGYTF. The DNA for the CDR3 is TGTGCCAGCTCAGATCAGGGGGACTACGGCTACACCTTC. The chain couples TRBV18 to TRBJ1-2; TRBD1 matches at 7 bases. This CDR3 has 13 amino acids. In germline, CDR1 is KGHSH, CDR2 LQKENI.

The chain employs TRBV7-6 and TRBJ2-7, with 7 positions matching TRBD1. Germline V gives CDR1 SGHVS, CDR2 FNYEAQ. This CDR3 has 14 amino acids. V gave up 0 bases and J gave up 3 bases; unmatched junction bases: 2. The CDR3, as DNA: TGTGCCAGCAGCTTAGCCCAGGGGGTCTACGAGCAGTACTTC. This translates into CASSLAQGVYEQYF.

This clone was seen ten or more times. The genes are TRBV5-1 and TRBJ2-7, with TRBD2 as a possible D gene (5 bases). This CDR3 has 12 amino acids. Germline lookup yields CDR1 SGHRS and CDR2 YFSETQ. The V and J ends lost 4 bases and 3 bases respectively, with 8 bases between them. CDR3 in amino acids: CASSPDFYEQYF. As DNA, the CDR3 is TGCGCCAGCAGCCCGGACTTCTACGAGCAGTACTTC.

The rearrangement uses TRBV14 and TRBJ2-1, with 8 nucleotides matching TRBD1. In germline, CDR1 is SGHDN, CDR2 FVKESK. The CDR3 is 13 amino acids. V was clipped by 8 bases and J by 7 bases; unmatched bases: 7. CDR3 coding DNA: TGTGCCAGCTCTATCGGGACAGGAAATGAGCAGTTCTTC. This translates into CASSIGTGNEQFF.

The chain joins TRBV4-2 to TRBJ1-1; tentative D call: TRBD1 (5 bases). The CDR3 has 16 residues. The germline V gene has CDR1 LGHNA and CDR2 YNFKEQ. The V gene lost 0 bases and the J gene lost 4 bases, with 15 bases spanning the gap. The DNA of the CDR3 is TGTGCCAGCAGCCAAGATACGGGGCAGAAAACCACTGAAGCTTTCTTT. Translated, it gives CASSQDTGQKTTEAFF.

The J gene is TRBJ2-5, the V gene TRBV11-2; D gene uncertain. There are 13 residues in the CDR3. V was shortened by 3 bases and J by 6 bases, with 11 bases between the two germline ends. CDR1 and CDR2 from the germline V gene are SGHAT and FQNNGV. Written as DNA, the CDR3 is TGTGCCAGCAGCTTTTCCCCGTCGCAGACCCAGTACTTC. Translation: CASSFSPSQTQYF.